The 30 T cell receptor beta chains below all came from one sample that was sequenced in a study of blood T cell repertoires in COVID-19. Profiling relied on immunoSEQ multiplex PCR, and the TCRdb table lists in-frame clones only, not all of them. The sample gives 100,000 to 150,000 clones, approximately 90% of which show up once; about 9.3% is in the top ten. Sequenced input: peripheral blood. These receptors all stem from a man aged 45-60 years with acute or convalescent COVID-19.

The rearrangement uses TRBV12-3 or TRBV12-4 and TRBJ1-5; a possible D gene is TRBD1 (5 bases). CDR3 size: 13 residues. V was pared by 5 bases and J by 5 bases, with 10 bases between. CDR3 residues: CASSRQMDQPQHF. In nucleotides, the CDR3 is TGTGCCAGCAGTCGACAGATGGATCAGCCCCAGCATTTT.

This clone has only one observation. This rearrangement joins TRBV4-2 to TRBJ1-6; D gene uncertain. In germline, CDR1 is LGHNA, CDR2 YNFKEQ. This CDR3 region has 15 residues. V gave up 0 bases and J gave up 9 bases, with 12 bases separating them. CDR3 loop: CASSQDRPGSSPLHF. The CDR3 region has the DNA TGTGCCAGCAGCCAAGATAGACCAGGCAGTTCACCCCTCCACTTT.

J is TRBJ1-1 and V is TRBV28; D possibly corresponds to TRBD1 (6 bases). This CDR3 region has 16 residues. The germline CDR1 and CDR2 sequences are MDHEN and SYDVKM. Trimming pared 9 bases from V and 2 bases from J, leaving 22 bases between. The CDR3 is CASPGEGLGGNTEAFF. CDR3 nucleotide sequence: TGTGCCAGTCCCGGAGAGGGTTTAGGGGGAAACACTGAAGCTTTCTTT.

The count of this clone is one. The V call is TRBV28, the J call TRBJ2-1; 10 nucleotides align to TRBD2. The CDR3 is made up of 16 amino acids. Losses at the gene ends were 4 bases for V and 5 bases for J; bases not matched to a gene: 8. The V gene's germline CDR1 is MDHEN and CDR2 SYDVKM. CDR3 protein: CASSSAGTSAHNEQFF. The CDR3 DNA follows: TGTGCCAGCAGTTCCGCCGGGACTAGCGCCCACAATGAGCAGTTCTTC.

This chain uses TRBV18 with TRBJ1-5; 7 bases map to TRBD1. Germline CDR1 reads KGHSH; CDR2 reads LQKENI. Trimming removed 2 bases from V and 5 bases from J; junction bases left unmatched: 9. There are 16 residues in the CDR3. The CDR3 coding sequence is TGTGCCAGCTCACCAAAACGTCCTCAGGGGGATCAGCCCCAGCATTTT. It yields the protein CASSPKRPQGDQPQHF.

The chain employs TRBV2 and TRBJ1-2; 8 bases match TRBD1. Germline CDR1 and CDR2: SNHLY and FYNNEI. The CDR3 covers 14 residues. V lost 5 bases and J lost 4; bases outside the gene matches: 6. CDR3 coding DNA: TGTGCCAGCAGTAGGCAGGGGGCTCTCTATGGCTACACCTTC. It encodes CASSRQGALYGYTF. Based on the CDR3 plus reference TRBV2 and TRBJ1-2, the full variable domain is EPEVTQTPSHQVTQMGQEVILRCVPISNHLYFYWYRQILGQKVEFLVSFYNNEISEKSEIFDDQFSVERPDGSNFTLKIRSTKLEDSAMYFCASSRQGALYGYTFGSGTRLTVV.

The table lists this clone with a count of one. The chain links TRBV19 to TRBJ2-1; 11 positions match TRBD2. Germline CDR1 is LNHDA and CDR2 is SQIVND (reference sequence). This CDR3 has 13 residues. V gave up 8 bases and J gave up 9 bases; unmatched junction bases: 6. CDR3 amino acids: CASALAGGGEQFF. Here the CDR3 DNA reads TGTGCCAGTGCCCTAGCGGGAGGAGGTGAGCAGTTCTTC.

The CDR3 DNA is TGCGCCAGCAGCCCGGGACAGCAAGAGACCCAGTACTTC. Protein product: CASSPGQQETQYF. The chain links TRBV5-1 to TRBJ2-5, with TRBD1 matching 7 bases. CDR1 and CDR2 from the germline V gene are SGHRS and YFSETQ. The CDR3 totals 13 residues. The V and J ends lost 4 bases and 2 bases, in that order; junction bases with no gene match: 2.

The J gene is TRBJ1-1, the V gene TRBV5-1; TRBD1 matches 8 bases. V was clipped by 1 base and J by 3 bases; unmatched bases: 5. Germline CDR1 reads SGHRS; CDR2 reads YFSETQ. The CDR3 has 15 amino acids. CDR3 loop: CASSLQGATDTEAFF. The CDR3 DNA is TGCGCCAGCAGCTTGCAGGGGGCAACGGACACTGAAGCTTTCTTT.

The V and J genes are TRBV29-1 and TRBJ1-1, with D tentatively TRBD1 (5 bases). The CDR3 runs to 13 residues. Germline assignment: CDR1 SQVTM and CDR2 ANQGSEA. Trimming cost V 8 bases and J 1 base, with 14 bases left between them. CDR3 in amino acids: CSPQVRGNTEAFF. The CDR3 region has the DNA TGCAGCCCTCAGGTTAGGGGGAACACTGAAGCTTTCTTT.

The chain joins TRBV19 to TRBJ1-4, with TRBD1 identical over 7 bases. The germline CDR1 and CDR2 sequences are LNHDA and SQIVND (reference sequence). The length of the CDR3 is 16 residues. J gave up 0 bases and V 5 bases, and 6 bases lay outside the gene matches. CDR3 region: CASSAGQAATNEKLFF. CDR3 bases: TGTGCCAGTAGTGCCGGACAGGCCGCAACTAATGAAAAACTGTTTTTT.

The chain couples TRBV3-1 (or the pseudogene TRBV3-2) to TRBJ1-1; D is possibly TRBD1 (6 bases). The CDR3 sequence is 11 residues long. Per germline, CDR1 LGHDT and CDR2 YNNKEL (reference sequence). Deletions cut 4 bases from V and 8 bases from J, with 8 bases between. Here the CDR3 reads CASSRGTEAFF. In DNA, the CDR3 is TGTGCCAGCAGCCGAGGGACAGAAGCTTTCTTT.

The chain employs TRBV12-3 or TRBV12-4 and TRBJ1-1, with a possible D match to TRBD1 (6 bases). Trimming cost V 2 bases and J 5 bases, with 9 bases left between them. This CDR3 is built from 13 residues. CDR3 sequence: CASSLRGWTEAFF. The CDR3 DNA is TGTGCCAGCAGTTTAAGGGGGTGGACTGAAGCTTTCTTT.

The chain recombines TRBV2 with TRBJ2-1, with D perhaps matching TRBD2 (6 bases). There are 15 residues in the CDR3. V lost 4 bases, J lost 1 base, and 11 bases lay in between. The germline V gene encodes CDR1 SNHLY and CDR2 FYNNEI. CDR3 coding DNA: TGTGCCAGCAGTGGGCGGGACCCGTCCTACAATGAGCAGTTCTTC. This encodes CASSGRDPSYNEQFF.

CDR3 in amino acids: CASSSPVGTVNEKLFF. CDR3 sequence (DNA): TGTGCCAGCAGCTCCCCCGTAGGGACAGTTAATGAAAAACTGTTTTTT. The V call is TRBV11-2, the J call TRBJ1-4; 7 bases match TRBD1. The CDR3 covers 16 residues. V shed 4 bases and J 4 bases; nucleotides not matched to a gene: 9. Germline V lookup: CDR1 SGHAT, CDR2 FQNNGV.

The chain links TRBV5-1 to TRBJ2-5, with 14 nucleotides matching TRBD2. V was pared by 0 bases and J by 0 bases, with 1 base of the junction left unmatched. Germline lookup yields CDR1 SGHRS and CDR2 YFSETQ. The CDR3 is 17 amino acids. CDR3 bases: TGCGCCAGCAGCTTGGGACTAGCGGGGGGGTACCAAGAGACCCAGTACTTC. This gives the protein CASSLGLAGGYQETQYF.

V is TRBV6-6 and J is TRBJ1-5; D is possibly TRBD1 (5 bases). The CDR3 consists of 14 residues. With 6 bases removed from V and 3 bases from J, the gap between germline ends came to 12 bases. CDR1 and CDR2 (germline): MNHNY, SVGAGI (reference sequence). CDR3 coding DNA: TGTGCCAGCAGCACCCAGGGAAACAATCAGCCCCAGCATTTT. Its translation is CASSTQGNNQPQHF.

This rearrangement joins TRBV6-6 to TRBJ1-6, with 7 bases lining up with TRBD1. Germline V gives CDR1 MNHNY, CDR2 SVGAGI (reference sequence). Trimming took 0 bases from V and 5 from J; bases not matched to a gene: 1. The CDR3 sequence is 15 residues long. CDR3 sequence reads: CASSYSQGDNSPLHF. In DNA, the CDR3 is TGTGCCAGCAGTTACTCGCAGGGGGATAATTCACCCCTCCACTTT.

This sequence joins TRBV10-3 and TRBJ2-7; 10 bases line up with TRBD1. The CDR3 is made up of 12 amino acids. In germline, CDR1 is ENHRY, CDR2 SYGVKD. Germline trimming cut 8 bases from V and 5 bases from J; bases unmatched to any gene: 3. The CDR3 DNA reads TGTGCCATCCGGGACAGGGGAGACGAGCAGTACTTC. It encodes CAIRDRGDEQYF.

The chain is built from TRBV18 and TRBJ1-1; no clear D. This CDR3 has 14 amino acids. V gave up 6 bases and J gave up 3 bases, with 14 bases separating them. Germline V gene data show CDR1 as KGHSH and CDR2 as LQKENI. CDR3 DNA sequence: TGTGCCAGCTCCCCTACCTTTACGGACACTGAAGCTTTCTTT. Translating gives CASSPTFTDTEAFF.

The V gene is TRBV7-2, the J gene TRBJ1-1, with D tentatively TRBD1 (5 bases). Per the germline V gene, CDR1 is SGHTA and CDR2 is FQGNSA. This CDR3 has 17 amino acids. The V end lost 2 bases, the J end lost 0 bases, and 16 bases lay between the germline ends. The CDR3 sequence: CASSLWGGILLNTEAFF. In DNA, the CDR3 is TGTGCCAGCAGCTTATGGGGCGGAATTTTGTTGAACACTGAAGCTTTCTTT.

The genes are TRBV11-2 and TRBJ1-5; TRBD1 matches 7 bases. The germline gives CDR1 SGHAT, CDR2 FQNNGV. The J segment lost 9 bases and the V segment lost 5 bases, leaving 10 bases of the junction unmatched. This CDR3 is built from 14 residues. The CDR3 loop reads CASSPAGRGRPQHF. In DNA form, the CDR3 reads TGTGCCAGCAGCCCCGCGGGCAGGGGGAGGCCCCAGCATTTT.

V gene TRBV2 combines with J gene TRBJ2-5; 8 bases fit TRBD2. The germline V gene has CDR1 SNHLY and CDR2 FYNNEI. V shed 4 bases, J shed 5 bases, and the junction held 6 bases outside the gene matches. The CDR3 runs to 14 residues. Here the CDR3 reads CASSVGLARETQYF. The CDR3 DNA reads as TGTGCCAGCAGTGTTGGACTAGCCAGGGAGACCCAGTACTTC.

The chain employs TRBV7-8 and TRBJ2-7, with D perhaps TRBD1 (6 bases). V was trimmed by 3 bases and J by 3 bases, leaving 15 bases between them. Looked up from germline, CDR1 is SGHVS and CDR2 is FQNEAQ. This CDR3 comprises 15 residues. CDR3 DNA sequence: TGTGCCAGCAGCTTCGGGGACGGGACATACTACGAGCAGTACTTC. Translated: CASSFGDGTYYEQYF.

The V and J genes are TRBV29-1 and TRBJ2-7; D is perhaps TRBD1 (5 bases). The V and J ends lost 4 bases and 5 bases respectively, with 12 bases between them. The germline CDR1 and CDR2 sequences are SQVTM and ANQGSEA. The CDR3 spans 12 residues. The DNA for the CDR3 is TGCAGCGTTGCTCAGGGTTTTAACGAGCAGTACTTC. Translating gives CSVAQGFNEQYF.

V gene TRBV7-2 combines with J gene TRBJ2-5; 7 positions match TRBD1. CDR3 length: 15 residues. After removal of 5 bases from V and 1 base from J, the junction contained 7 bases not matched to a gene. The germline gives CDR1 SGHTA, CDR2 FQGNSA. In nucleotides, the CDR3 is TGTGCCAGCAGCGCCACAGGGGATACCCAAGAGACCCAGTACTTC. Translated: CASSATGDTQETQYF.

The chain recombines TRBV18 with TRBJ1-6, with TRBD1 matching 7 bases. The CDR3 length is 15 residues. CDR1 and CDR2 from the germline V gene are KGHSH and LQKENI. V lost 5 bases, J lost 7 bases, and 8 bases stayed unmatched. In nucleotides, the CDR3 is TGTGCCAGCTCAGAACTGACAGGGCGGAATTCACCCCTCCACTTT. Its protein is CASSELTGRNSPLHF.

This clone came up once. The chain joins TRBV18 to TRBJ2-1; the D is unclear. The CDR3 is 13 residues long. Between the trimmed V and J ends, which lost 0 bases and 7 bases, there was a span of 7 bases. CDR1 is KGHSH and CDR2 is LQKENI in the germline V gene. This chain's CDR3 is CASSPPSVNEQFF. CDR3 in DNA: TGTGCCAGCTCACCACCTAGTGTGAATGAGCAGTTCTTC. Complete variable domain (other parts from reference TRBV18 and TRBJ2-1): NAGVMQNPRHLVRRRGQEARLRCSPMKGHSHVYWYRQLPEEGLKFMVYLQKENIIDESGMPKERFSAEFPKEGPSILRIQQVVRGDSAAYFCASSPPSVNEQFFGPGTRLTVL.

This clone was found once. One end of the junction does not line up with germline, which may come from a read error. The V and J genes are TRBV6-1 and TRBJ1-2, with D perhaps matching TRBD1 (5 bases). Per germline, CDR1 MNHNS and CDR2 SASEGT. This CDR3 spans 11 amino acids. This chain's CDR3 is CASSEADSPNF. The CDR3 coding sequence is TGTGCCAGCAGTGAAGCCGACAGTCCCAACTTC.

Only one count was recorded for this clone. V usage is TRBV6-5 and J usage is TRBJ1-2; D is unresolved. The CDR3 runs to 11 residues. Germline CDR1 is MNHEY and CDR2 is SVGAGI. Trimming removed 4 bases from V and 5 bases from J, with 5 bases in between. CDR3 sequence (DNA): TGTGCCAGCAGTTCCCTTTATGGCTACACCTTC. It codes for CASSSLYGYTF.